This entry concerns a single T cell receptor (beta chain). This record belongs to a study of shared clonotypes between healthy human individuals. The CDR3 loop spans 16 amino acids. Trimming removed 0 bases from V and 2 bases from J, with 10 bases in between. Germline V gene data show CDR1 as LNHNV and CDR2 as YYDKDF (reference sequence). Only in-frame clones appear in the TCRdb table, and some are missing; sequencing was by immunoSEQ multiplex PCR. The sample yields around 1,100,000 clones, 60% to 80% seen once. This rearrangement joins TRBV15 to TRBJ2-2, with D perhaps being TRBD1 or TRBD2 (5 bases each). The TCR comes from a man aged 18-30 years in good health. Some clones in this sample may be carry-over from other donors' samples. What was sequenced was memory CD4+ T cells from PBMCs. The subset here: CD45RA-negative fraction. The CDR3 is CATSRDLGGNTGELFF. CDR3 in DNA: TGTGCCACCAGCAGAGATCTTGGGGGAAACACCGGGGAGCTGTTTTTT.